What follows are 21 T cell receptor beta chains derived from one specimen sequenced in a study of cytomegalovirus exposure and HLA in healthy donors. 13 Jbeta primers and 60 Vbeta primers were used for the PCR. Generated by immunoSEQ multiplex PCR, the TCRdb table keeps only in-frame clones and is missing some. The table includes approximately 280,000 clones, approximately 90% detected once. Material for sequencing was PBMCs. All receptors come from a man aged 40-49 years in good health and CMV-seropositive.

The rearrangement links TRBV28 to TRBJ2-5, with D perhaps matching TRBD1 (5 bases). Germline CDR1 is MDHEN and CDR2 is SYDVKM. The V end was cut by 2 bases, the J end by 2 bases, with 9 bases between. This CDR3 is built from 14 residues. Written as DNA, the CDR3 is TGTGCCAGCAGTTTAAGGGGAAGTCAAGAGACCCAGTACTTC. As protein: CASSLRGSQETQYF.

V usage is TRBV27 and J usage is TRBJ1-5, with 11 bases that match TRBD1. This CDR3 spans 15 amino acids. V lost 5 bases to trimming and J lost 3 bases; unmatched junction nucleotides: 3. Germline V gene lookup returns CDR1 MNHEY and CDR2 SMNVEV (reference sequence). The CDR3 is CASSQDRGLNQPQHF. In DNA, the CDR3 is TGTGCCAGCAGTCAGGACAGGGGGCTCAATCAGCCCCAGCATTTT.

V and J are TRBV11-2 and TRBJ2-1; TRBD1 agrees at 9 bases. This CDR3 is 15 amino acids long. Germline values: CDR1 SGHAT, CDR2 FQNNGV. V dropped 4 bases and J dropped 4; count of bases not matched to a gene: 5. CDR3 sequence (DNA): TGTGCCAGCAGCTCCGGACAGGGGTCTTACAATGAGCAGTTCTTC. Translating gives CASSSGQGSYNEQFF.

The chain carries TRBV9 and TRBJ2-7, with D uncertain. V gave up 2 bases and J gave up 4 bases, with 10 bases separating them. The CDR3 runs 13 residues. Germline V gene data show CDR1 as SGDLS and CDR2 as YYNGEE. The CDR3 here is CASSVGSHYEQYF. The DNA of the CDR3 is TGTGCCAGCAGCGTGGGCAGCCATTACGAGCAGTACTTC.

CDR3 loop: CASRPQPGDEKLFF. CDR3 sequence (DNA): TGTGCCAGCAGACCCCAGCCGGGTGATGAAAAACTGTTTTTT. This chain links TRBV5-4 with TRBJ1-4; D gene unclear. The CDR3 has 14 residues. In germline, CDR1 is SGHNT, CDR2 YYREEE (reference sequence). Trimming took 5 bases from V and 6 from J, leaving 14 bases between them.

V is TRBV27 and J is TRBJ2-1, with 12 bases that match TRBD1. The germline gives CDR1 MNHEY, CDR2 SMNVEV (reference sequence). This CDR3 spans 15 amino acids. Germline trimming cut 6 bases from V and 6 bases from J; bases unmatched to any gene: 6. The CDR3 DNA reads TGTGCCAGCAGCGACGGGACAGGGGGCTTCAATGAGCAGTTCTTC. Translation gives CASSDGTGGFNEQFF.

V is TRBV6-1 and J is TRBJ1-2; TRBD1 matches at 8 bases. The CDR3 consists of 14 residues. With 7 bases clipped from V and 4 bases from J, the junction kept 8 bases outside the gene matches. Per the germline V gene, CDR1 is MNHNS and CDR2 is SASEGT. The DNA of the CDR3 is TGTGCCAGCATTCCGGACAGGGATTCCTATGGCTACACCTTC. As protein: CASIPDRDSYGYTF.

V is TRBV18 and J is TRBJ2-2, with 9 bases lining up with TRBD1. With V trimmed by 3 bases and J by 4 bases, 6 bases remained unmatched. CDR3 length: 16 residues. Germline V gene sequence: CDR1 KGHSH, CDR2 LQKENI. The CDR3: CASSPGGQGGTGELFF. The CDR3 nucleotides read TGTGCCAGCTCACCGGGGGGACAGGGAGGCACCGGGGAGCTGTTTTTT.

The genes are TRBV19 and TRBJ1-1, with D maybe TRBD1 (5 bases). The ends were cut back, 7 bases at V and 11 bases at J, with 17 bases in the middle. The CDR3 spans 12 residues. Germline assignment: CDR1 LNHDA and CDR2 SQIVND (reference sequence). The CDR3 DNA reads as TGTGCCAGTACAACACCTGCCTACAGGGCTTTCTTT. Translating it yields CASTTPAYRAFF.

As for this clone: The junction does not match germline at one end; this may be a read error. The chain uses TRBV9 and TRBJ2-7, with 9 positions matching TRBD1. Per germline, CDR1 SGDLS and CDR2 YYNGEE. There are 13 residues in the CDR3. The CDR3 DNA is TGTGCCAGCAGCGTCGGGGAACAGGGGGCAAGACACTTC. As protein: CASSVGEQGARHF.

The chain is built from TRBV5-1 and TRBJ2-1, with 10 bases matching TRBD1. V trimming: 4 bases; J trimming: 2 bases; junction bases outside the gene matches: 3. The CDR3 is made up of 15 amino acids. In germline, CDR1 is SGHRS, CDR2 YFSETQ. CDR3 sequence: CASSEGQGTYNEQFF. The CDR3 bases are TGCGCCAGCAGCGAGGGACAGGGGACCTACAATGAGCAGTTCTTC.

This rearrangement joins TRBV19 to TRBJ2-7, with TRBD1 matching 12 bases. The V and J ends lost 6 bases and 3 bases, in that order; junction bases with no gene match: 6. The CDR3 is 15 residues long. Germline lookup yields CDR1 LNHDA and CDR2 SQIVND (reference sequence). This CDR3 is CASSSGTGGFYEQYF. In DNA form, the CDR3 reads TGTGCCAGTAGCTCTGGGACAGGGGGCTTCTACGAGCAGTACTTC.

The rearrangement joins TRBV7-9 to TRBJ2-7, with D unclear. CDR1 and CDR2 from the germline V gene are SEHNR and FQNEAQ (reference sequence). V dropped 0 bases and J dropped 0 bases, with 15 bases sitting between them. The CDR3 totals 17 residues. The DNA for the CDR3 is TGTGCCAGCAGCTTAGCAGATTTCCGGCAGGACTCCTACGAGCAGTACTTC. Translation: CASSLADFRQDSYEQYF.

The V gene is TRBV6-5, the J gene TRBJ1-2; the D gene is possibly TRBD1 (6 bases). V dropped 6 bases and J dropped 6 bases, with 17 bases sitting between them. Germline V gene lookup returns CDR1 MNHEY and CDR2 SVGAGI. The CDR3 is 14 amino acids. CDR3 coding DNA: TGTGCCAGCAGCCCCTCCGGGACACTTAATGGCTACACCTTC. Amino acid sequence: CASSPSGTLNGYTF.

This clone was detected only a few times. The chain uses TRBV19 and TRBJ2-3, with 9 positions matching TRBD2. CDR1 is LNHDA, CDR2 SQIVND, per germline (reference sequence). The ends lost 7 bases at V and 2 bases at J; junction bases unmatched: 7. The CDR3 consists of 15 residues. The CDR3 bases are TGTGCCAGTACACTTTCTAGCGGGACCACAGATACGCAGTATTTT. It specifies CASTLSSGTTDTQYF.

V usage is TRBV15 and J usage is TRBJ2-5; 12 nucleotides line up with TRBD2. The last part of the DNA fits TRBJ2-7 better; the J call may be wrong. The CDR3 runs to 16 residues. Germline V gives CDR1 LNHNV, CDR2 YYDKDF (reference sequence). CDR3 region: CATSVPSGRALYEQYF. The CDR3 nucleotides read TGTGCCACCAGCGTTCCTAGCGGGAGGGCCCTCTACGAGCAGTACTTC.

Comment on this clone: The sample has other DNA sequences that encode this CDR3 too. The V and J genes are TRBV9 and TRBJ2-1; 9 positions agree with TRBD2. The CDR3 covers 15 residues. With V trimmed by 0 bases and J by 4 bases, 2 bases remained unmatched. In germline, CDR1 is SGDLS, CDR2 YYNGEE. CDR3 sequence reads: CASSVDSGRYNEQFF. The CDR3 DNA follows: TGTGCCAGCAGCGTAGACAGCGGGAGGTACAATGAGCAGTTCTTC.

This clone was counted once. This CDR3 is also generated by other DNA sequences in the sample. The rearrangement joins TRBV10-2 to TRBJ2-3; 8 bases agree with TRBD2. Per the germline V gene, CDR1 is WSHSY and CDR2 is SAAADI. V lost 6 bases, J lost 6 bases, and 5 bases stayed unmatched. The CDR3 spans 13 residues. In DNA form, the CDR3 reads TGCGCCAGCAGGAGCAGCGGGAGCGATACGCAGTATTTT. Protein product: CASRSSGSDTQYF.

This sequence joins TRBV15 and TRBJ2-1, with no clear D. Germline V gives CDR1 LNHNV, CDR2 YYDKDF (reference sequence). CDR3 length: 14 amino acids. Trimming left V 3 bases short and J 1 base short, with 7 bases between. The CDR3 coding sequence is TGTGCCACCAGCAGTAGTGAGTCCTACAATGAGCAGTTCTTC. It encodes CATSSSESYNEQFF.

The chain combines TRBV2 with TRBJ1-5; possibly TRBD1 for D (5 bases). CDR1 and CDR2 (germline): SNHLY, FYNNEI. V dropped 6 bases and J dropped 6 bases, with 9 bases sitting between them. The CDR3 is made up of 12 amino acids. CDR3 protein: CASSREAQPQHF. DNA for the CDR3: TGTGCCAGCAGCAGGGAAGCTCAGCCCCAGCATTTT.

This clone is a singleton in its sample. The genes are TRBV27 and TRBJ1-1; 10 bases align to TRBD1. The germline V gene encodes CDR1 MNHEY and CDR2 SMNVEV (reference sequence). The V gene end was trimmed by 8 bases and the J gene end by 3 bases; junction bases not matched to a gene: 9. The CDR3 contains 15 residues. The CDR3 DNA is TGTGCCAGCCTCGACAGGGGGCGAGGAGACACTGAAGCTTTCTTT. It yields the protein CASLDRGRGDTEAFF.